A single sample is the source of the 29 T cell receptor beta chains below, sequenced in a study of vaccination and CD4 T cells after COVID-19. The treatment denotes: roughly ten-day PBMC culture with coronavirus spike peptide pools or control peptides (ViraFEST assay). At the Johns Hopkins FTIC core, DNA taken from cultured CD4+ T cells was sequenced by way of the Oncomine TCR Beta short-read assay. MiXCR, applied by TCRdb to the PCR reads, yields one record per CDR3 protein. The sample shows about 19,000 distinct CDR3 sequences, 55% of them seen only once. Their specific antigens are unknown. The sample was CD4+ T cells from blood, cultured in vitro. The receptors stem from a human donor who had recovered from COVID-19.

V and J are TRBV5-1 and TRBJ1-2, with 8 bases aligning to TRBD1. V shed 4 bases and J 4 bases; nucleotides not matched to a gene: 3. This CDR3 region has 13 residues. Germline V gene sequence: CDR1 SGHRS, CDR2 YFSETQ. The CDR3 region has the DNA TGCGCCAGCAGCATCGGACAGGGCTATGGCTACACCTTC. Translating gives CASSIGQGYGYTF.

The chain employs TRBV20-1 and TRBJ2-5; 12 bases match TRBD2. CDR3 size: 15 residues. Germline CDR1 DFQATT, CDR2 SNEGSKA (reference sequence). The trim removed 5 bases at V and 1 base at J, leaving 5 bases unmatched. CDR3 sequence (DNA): TGCAGTGCTCTAGCGGGAGGGACCTTCCAAGAGACCCAGTACTTC. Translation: CSALAGGTFQETQYF.

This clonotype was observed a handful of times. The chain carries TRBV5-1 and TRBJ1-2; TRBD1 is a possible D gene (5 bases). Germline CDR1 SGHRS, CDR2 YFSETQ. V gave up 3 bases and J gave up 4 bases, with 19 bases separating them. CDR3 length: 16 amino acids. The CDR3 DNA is TGCGCCAGCAGCTCCCGAGAGGGCCAGGGACTCTATGGCTACACCTTC. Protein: CASSSREGQGLYGYTF.

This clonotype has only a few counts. CDR3 in DNA: TGTGCCAGCAGGGTAGAGTGGGGCACAGATACGCAGTATTTT. This translates into CASRVEWGTDTQYF. The chain employs TRBV2 and TRBJ2-3; D not certain. The ends were cut back, 6 bases at V and 1 base at J, with 11 bases in the middle. Germline V gene data show CDR1 as SNHLY and CDR2 as FYNNEI. This CDR3 is 14 amino acids long.

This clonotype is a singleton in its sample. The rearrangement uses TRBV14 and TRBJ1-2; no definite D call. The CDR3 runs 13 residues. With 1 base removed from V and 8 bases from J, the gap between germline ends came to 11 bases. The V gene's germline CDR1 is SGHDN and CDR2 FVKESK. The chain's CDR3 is CASSQVVLRGYTF. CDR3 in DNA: TGTGCCAGCAGCCAAGTAGTATTGAGGGGCTACACCTTC.

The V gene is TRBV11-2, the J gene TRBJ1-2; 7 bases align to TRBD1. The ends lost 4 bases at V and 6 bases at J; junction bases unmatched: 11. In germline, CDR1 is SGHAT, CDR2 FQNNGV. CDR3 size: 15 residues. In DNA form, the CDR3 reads TGTGCCAGCAGCTCCGTTTTACAGGGGTCCCATGGCTACACCTTC. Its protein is CASSSVLQGSHGYTF.

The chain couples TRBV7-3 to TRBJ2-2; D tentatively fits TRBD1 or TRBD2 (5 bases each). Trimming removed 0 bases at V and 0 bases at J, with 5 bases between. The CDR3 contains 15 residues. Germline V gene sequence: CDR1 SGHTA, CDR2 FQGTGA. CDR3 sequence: CASSLTGPNTGELFF. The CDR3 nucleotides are TGTGCCAGCAGCTTAACGGGACCGAACACCGGGGAGCTGTTTTTT.

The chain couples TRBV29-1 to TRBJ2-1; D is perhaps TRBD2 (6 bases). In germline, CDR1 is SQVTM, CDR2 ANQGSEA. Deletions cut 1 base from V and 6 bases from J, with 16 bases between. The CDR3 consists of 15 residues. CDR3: CSVEGPGGKSNEQFF. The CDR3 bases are TGCAGCGTTGAAGGACCTGGCGGGAAGAGCAATGAGCAGTTCTTC.

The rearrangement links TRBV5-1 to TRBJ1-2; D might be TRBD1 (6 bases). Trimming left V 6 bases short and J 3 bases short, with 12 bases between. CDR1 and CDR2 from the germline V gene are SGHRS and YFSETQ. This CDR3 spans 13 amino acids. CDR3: CASNTGRDYGYTF. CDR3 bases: TGCGCCAGCAACACAGGGCGGGACTATGGCTACACCTTC.

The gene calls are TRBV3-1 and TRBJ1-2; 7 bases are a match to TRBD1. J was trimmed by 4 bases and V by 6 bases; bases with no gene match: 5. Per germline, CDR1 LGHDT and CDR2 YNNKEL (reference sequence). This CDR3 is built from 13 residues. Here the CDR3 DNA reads TGTGCCAGCAGTTCGACAGGGTCCTATGGCTACACCTTC. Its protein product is CASSSTGSYGYTF.

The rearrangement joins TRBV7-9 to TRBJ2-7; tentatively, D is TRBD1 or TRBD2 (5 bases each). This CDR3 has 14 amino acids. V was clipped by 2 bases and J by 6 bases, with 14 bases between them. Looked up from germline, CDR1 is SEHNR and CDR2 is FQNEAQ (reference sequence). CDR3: CASSLSGDRGEQYF. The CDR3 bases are TGTGCCAGCAGCTTATCTGGGGACCGGGGCGAGCAGTACTTC.

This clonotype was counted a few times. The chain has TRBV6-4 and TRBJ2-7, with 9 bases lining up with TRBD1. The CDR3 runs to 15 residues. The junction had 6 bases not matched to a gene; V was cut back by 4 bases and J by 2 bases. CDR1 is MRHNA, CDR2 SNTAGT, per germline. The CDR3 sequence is CASSATGQGPYEQYF. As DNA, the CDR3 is TGTGCCAGCAGTGCCACGGGACAGGGACCCTACGAGCAGTACTTC.

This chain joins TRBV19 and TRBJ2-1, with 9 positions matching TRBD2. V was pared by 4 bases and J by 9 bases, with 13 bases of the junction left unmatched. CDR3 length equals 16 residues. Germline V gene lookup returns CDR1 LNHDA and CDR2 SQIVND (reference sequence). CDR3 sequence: CASSKRRGGGDIEQFF. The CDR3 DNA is TGTGCCAGTAGTAAACGCCGGGGCGGGGGGGACATTGAGCAGTTCTTC. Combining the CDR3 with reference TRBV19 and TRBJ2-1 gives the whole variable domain DGGITQSPKYLFRKEGQNVTLSCEQNLNHDAMYWYRQDPGQGLRLIYYSQIVNDFQKGDIAEGYSVSREKKESFPLTVTSAQKNPTAFYLCASSKRRGGGDIEQFFGPGTRLTVL.

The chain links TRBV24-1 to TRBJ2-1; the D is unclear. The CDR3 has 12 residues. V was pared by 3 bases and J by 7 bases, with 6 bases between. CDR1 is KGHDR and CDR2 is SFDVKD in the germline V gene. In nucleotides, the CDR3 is TGTGCCACCAGTGATCTGCGAAATGAGCAGTTCTTC. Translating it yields CATSDLRNEQFF.

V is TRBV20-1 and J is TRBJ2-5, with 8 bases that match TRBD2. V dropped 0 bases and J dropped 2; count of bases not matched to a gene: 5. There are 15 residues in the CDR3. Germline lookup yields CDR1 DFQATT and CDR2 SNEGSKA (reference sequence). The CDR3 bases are TGCAGTGCTAGAGATCAAGCGGGAGCTCAAGAGACCCAGTACTTC. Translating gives CSARDQAGAQETQYF.

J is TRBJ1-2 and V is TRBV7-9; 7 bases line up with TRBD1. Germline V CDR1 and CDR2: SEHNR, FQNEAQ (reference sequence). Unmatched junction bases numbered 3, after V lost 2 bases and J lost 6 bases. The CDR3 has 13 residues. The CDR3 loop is CASSLQTGNGYTF. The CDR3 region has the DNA TGTGCCAGCAGCTTACAGACAGGGAATGGCTACACCTTC.

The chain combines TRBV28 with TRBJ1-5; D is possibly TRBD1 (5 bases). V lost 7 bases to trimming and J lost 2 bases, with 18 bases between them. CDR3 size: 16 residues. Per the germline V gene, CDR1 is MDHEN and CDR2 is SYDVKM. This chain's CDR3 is CASNPPGMGGNQPQHF. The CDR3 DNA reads TGTGCCAGCAACCCCCCAGGGATGGGCGGCAATCAGCCCCAGCATTTT.

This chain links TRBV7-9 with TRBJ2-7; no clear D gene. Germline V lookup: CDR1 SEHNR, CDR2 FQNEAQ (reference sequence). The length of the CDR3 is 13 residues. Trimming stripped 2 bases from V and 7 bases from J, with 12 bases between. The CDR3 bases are TGTGCCAGCAGCTTAATCGGGCAGAGGGAGCAGTACTTC. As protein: CASSLIGQREQYF.

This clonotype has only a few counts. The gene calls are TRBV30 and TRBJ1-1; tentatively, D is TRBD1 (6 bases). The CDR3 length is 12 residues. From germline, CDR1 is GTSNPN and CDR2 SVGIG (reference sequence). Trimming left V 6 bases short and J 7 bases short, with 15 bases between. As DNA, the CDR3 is TGTGCCTGCCGTAAGGGGGGTTTTGAAGCTTTCTTT. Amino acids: CACRKGGFEAFF.

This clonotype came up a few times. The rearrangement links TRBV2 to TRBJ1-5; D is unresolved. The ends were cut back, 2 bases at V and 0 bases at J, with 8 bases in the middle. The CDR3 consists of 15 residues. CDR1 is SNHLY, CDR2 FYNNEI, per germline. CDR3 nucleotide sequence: TGTGCCAGCAGTGAACAGAATTATAGCAATCAGCCCCAGCATTTT. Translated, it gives CASSEQNYSNQPQHF.

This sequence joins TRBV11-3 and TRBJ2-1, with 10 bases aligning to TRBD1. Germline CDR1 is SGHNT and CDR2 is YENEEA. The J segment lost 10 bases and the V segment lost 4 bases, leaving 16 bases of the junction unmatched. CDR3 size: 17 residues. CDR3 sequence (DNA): TGTGCCAGCAGCTATGAAACCGGGACAGGGGCGGAAGGAGAGCAGTTCTTC. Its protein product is CASSYETGTGAEGEQFF.

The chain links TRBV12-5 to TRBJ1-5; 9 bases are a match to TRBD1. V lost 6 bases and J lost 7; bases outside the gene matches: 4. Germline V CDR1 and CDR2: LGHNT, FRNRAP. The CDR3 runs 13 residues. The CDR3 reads CASGQGAGQPQHF. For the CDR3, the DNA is TGTGCTAGTGGACAGGGGGCAGGGCAGCCCCAGCATTTT.

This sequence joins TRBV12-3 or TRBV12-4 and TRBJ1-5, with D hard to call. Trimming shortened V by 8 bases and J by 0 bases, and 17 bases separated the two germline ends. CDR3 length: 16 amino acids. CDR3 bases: TGTGCCAGCCAACCTGGGGAAGGATATAGCAATCAGCCCCAGCATTTT. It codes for CASQPGEGYSNQPQHF.

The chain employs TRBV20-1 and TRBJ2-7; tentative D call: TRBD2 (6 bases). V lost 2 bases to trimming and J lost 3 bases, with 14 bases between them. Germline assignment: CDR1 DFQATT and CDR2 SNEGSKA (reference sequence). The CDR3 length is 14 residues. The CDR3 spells CSARTQRGIYEQYF. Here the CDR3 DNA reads TGCAGTGCTAGAACTCAGCGCGGGATCTACGAGCAGTACTTC.

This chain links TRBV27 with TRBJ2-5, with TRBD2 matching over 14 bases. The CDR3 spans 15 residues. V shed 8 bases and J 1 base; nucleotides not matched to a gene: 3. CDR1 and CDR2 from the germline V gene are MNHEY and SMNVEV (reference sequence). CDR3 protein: CASGGLAGGQETQYF. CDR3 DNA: TGTGCCAGCGGCGGACTAGCGGGAGGCCAAGAGACCCAGTACTTC.

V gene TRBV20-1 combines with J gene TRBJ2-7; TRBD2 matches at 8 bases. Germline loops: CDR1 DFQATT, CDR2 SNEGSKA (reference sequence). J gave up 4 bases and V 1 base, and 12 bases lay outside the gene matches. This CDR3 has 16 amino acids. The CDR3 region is CSARAWAAGGVYEQYF. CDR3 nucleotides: TGCAGTGCTAGAGCATGGGCGGCGGGAGGAGTATACGAGCAGTACTTC.

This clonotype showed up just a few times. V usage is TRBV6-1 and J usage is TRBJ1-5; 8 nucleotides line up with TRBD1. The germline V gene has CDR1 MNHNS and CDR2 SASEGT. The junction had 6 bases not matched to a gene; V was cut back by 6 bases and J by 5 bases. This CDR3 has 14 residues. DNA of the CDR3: TGTGCCAGCAGCACGACAGGGGAGTATCAGCCCCAGCATTTT. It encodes CASSTTGEYQPQHF.

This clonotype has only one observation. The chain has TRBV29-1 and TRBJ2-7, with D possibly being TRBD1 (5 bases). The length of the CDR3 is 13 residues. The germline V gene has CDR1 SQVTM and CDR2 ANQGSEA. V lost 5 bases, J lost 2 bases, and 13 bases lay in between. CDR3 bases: TGCAGCGTTAGACAGACCTCCGCCTACGAGCAGTACTTC. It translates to CSVRQTSAYEQYF.

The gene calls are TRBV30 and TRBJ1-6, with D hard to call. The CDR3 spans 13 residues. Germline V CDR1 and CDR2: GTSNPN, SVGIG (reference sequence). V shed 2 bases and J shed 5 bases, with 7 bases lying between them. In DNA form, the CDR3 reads TGTGCCTGGAGTTACCGGGATAATTCACCCCTCCACTTT. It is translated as CAWSYRDNSPLHF.